These 10 T cell receptor beta chains came from one sample sequenced in a study of blood T cells in healthy people across ages. Together with a sample-barcoded 5' primer, a J-beta primer mix was included in a second PCR lasting about 6 to 11 cycles. Each CDR3 protein is one row after TCRdb ran MiXCR on the 5' RACE reads. The sample lists about 760,000 distinct CDR3 sequences; about 56% were seen once. What was sequenced was blood. The receptors were sampled from a man aged 35-49 years in good health.

The chain is built from TRBV5-1 and TRBJ1-1, with D unresolved. Germline V gene data show CDR1 as SGHRS and CDR2 as YFSETQ. This CDR3 has 13 amino acids. V was pared by 0 bases and J by 8 bases, with 11 bases between. The CDR3 region has the DNA TGCGCCAGCAGCTTGGCCCAAGGGATCGAAGCTTTCTTT. Protein: CASSLAQGIEAFF.

In its sample, this clonotype was seen a few times. The CDR3 DNA sequence: TGCGCCAGCAGCCTACAGGGAGGGAGGAACACTGAAGCTTTCTTT. Its translation is CASSLQGGRNTEAFF. The chain uses TRBV4-3 and TRBJ1-1; the D gene is possibly TRBD1 (6 bases). The germline V and J ends were trimmed by 4 bases and 1 base, with 13 bases remaining between them. The CDR3 loop spans 15 amino acids. CDR1 LGHNA and CDR2 YSLEER come from the germline V gene.

The CDR3 nucleotides are TGTGCCACCAGCAGAGATTTATCCTTCGGGCTGGAGACCCAGTACTTC. Translated: CATSRDLSFGLETQYF. The V gene is TRBV15, the J gene TRBJ2-7; D is unclear. The J call may be in error: the DNA end matches TRBJ2-5 better. Germline V gene lookup returns CDR1 LNHNV and CDR2 YYDKDF (reference sequence). The CDR3 has 16 residues.

This chain joins TRBV10-3 and TRBJ1-1; 7 bases match TRBD1. The CDR3 is 14 residues long. Germline CDR1 reads ENHRY; CDR2 reads SYGVKD. The V gene end was trimmed by 10 bases and the J gene end by 3 bases; junction bases not matched to a gene: 11. CDR3 amino acids: CATRPDRVHTEAFF. For the CDR3, the DNA is TGTGCCACCAGGCCCGACAGGGTCCACACTGAAGCTTTCTTT.

This clonotype was detected only once. The J gene is TRBJ2-5, the V gene TRBV20-1; no reliable D call. Per the germline V gene, CDR1 is DFQATT and CDR2 is SNEGSKA (reference sequence). CDR3 size: 13 residues. The V end lost 4 bases, the J end lost 5 bases, and 14 bases lay between the germline ends. CDR3 in amino acids: CSAKFGVEETQYF. The CDR3 DNA reads TGCAGTGCTAAGTTTGGGGTAGAGGAGACCCAGTACTTC.

The sample holds a few counts of this clonotype. The J gene is TRBJ2-7, the V gene TRBV20-1, with D possibly being TRBD2 (6 bases). The length of the CDR3 is 12 residues. Germline loops: CDR1 DFQATT, CDR2 SNEGSKA (reference sequence). The V end lost 0 bases, the J end lost 5 bases, and 8 bases lay between the germline ends. The CDR3 protein is CSAREGGNEQYF. CDR3 sequence (DNA): TGCAGTGCTAGAGAGGGGGGTAACGAGCAGTACTTC.

This clonotype has only a few counts. V is TRBV4-3 and J is TRBJ2-3; D perhaps matches TRBD2 (6 bases). Trimming took 0 bases from V and 1 from J, leaving 14 bases between them. This CDR3 spans 17 amino acids. The V gene's germline CDR1 is LGHNA and CDR2 YSLEER. The CDR3 loop is CASSQERVASGTDTQYF. The CDR3 nucleotides are TGCGCCAGCAGCCAAGAGAGGGTTGCTAGCGGCACAGATACGCAGTATTTT.

The genes are TRBV28 and TRBJ2-7, with 7 bases aligning to TRBD1. Per germline, CDR1 MDHEN and CDR2 SYDVKM. The CDR3 length is 15 residues. V lost 7 bases to trimming and J lost 2 bases; unmatched junction nucleotides: 11. In nucleotides, the CDR3 is TGTGCCAGCACCCACTTCCCGGGACAGACCTACGAGCAGTACTTC. Translating gives CASTHFPGQTYEQYF.

The chain combines TRBV12-3 or TRBV12-4 with TRBJ1-6; tentative D call: TRBD1 (5 bases). The V and J ends lost 5 bases and 7 bases respectively, with 12 bases between them. The CDR3 sequence is 14 residues long. The CDR3 region is CASSPGDGNSPLHF. The CDR3 DNA sequence: TGTGCCAGCAGTCCCGGGGACGGGAATTCACCCCTCCACTTT.

This clonotype has just a few counts. The chain has TRBV27 and TRBJ2-5, with 8 bases aligning to TRBD2. This CDR3 has 16 amino acids. CDR1 is MNHEY, CDR2 SMNVEV, per germline (reference sequence). The trim removed 1 base at V and 11 bases at J, leaving 15 bases unmatched. In DNA form, the CDR3 reads TGTGCCAGCAGTTTATTGGTCTCTCGCGGGGGGACTGAGCAGTACTTC. Encoded protein: CASSLLVSRGGTEQYF.